This T cell receptor beta chain comes out of a study of Ad26.COV2.S vaccination and SARS-CoV-2 variants. Treatment reported: roughly 20 received Ad26.COV2.S at low or high dose, single or two shots; about 5 received placebo; per-sample allocation not given. Following the first vaccine or placebo injection, samples were taken on day 63. Profiling relied on immunoSEQ multiplex PCR, and the TCRdb table lists in-frame clones only, not all of them. The sample contains about 380,000 clones, about four fifths of which appear only once. This clone was detected only once. Germline CDR1 and CDR2: LGHNA and YSLEER. The CDR3 loop spans 11 amino acids. Trimming shortened V by 5 bases and J by 8 bases, and 7 bases separated the two germline ends.

The sequence came from a person aged 18 to 59 who received the Ad26.COV2.S COVID-19 vaccine or a placebo. This sequence joins TRBV4-3 and TRBJ2-1; the D gene is possibly TRBD2 (6 bases). This sample comprised peripheral blood, obtained in a trial of Ad26.COV2.S vaccine versus placebo. CDR3 DNA: TGCGCCAGCAGCGGAGGGGATGAGCAGTTCTTC. It translates to CASSGGDEQFF.